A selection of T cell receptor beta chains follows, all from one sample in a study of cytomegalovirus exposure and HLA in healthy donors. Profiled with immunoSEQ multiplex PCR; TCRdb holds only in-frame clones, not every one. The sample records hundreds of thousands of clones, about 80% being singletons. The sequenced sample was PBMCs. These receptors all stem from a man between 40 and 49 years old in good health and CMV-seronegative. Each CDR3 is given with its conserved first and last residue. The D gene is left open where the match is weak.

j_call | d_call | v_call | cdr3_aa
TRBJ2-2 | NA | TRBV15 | CATSRDDRSGELFF
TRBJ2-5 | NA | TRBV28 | CASRRQGRQTQYF
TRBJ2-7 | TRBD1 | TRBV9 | CASSGGDRGLYEQYF
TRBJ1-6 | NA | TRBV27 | CASSARERNSPLHF
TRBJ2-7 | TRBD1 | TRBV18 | CASSNRDRGSEQYF
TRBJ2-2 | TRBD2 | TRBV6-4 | CASSEEFISGTRSFTGELFF
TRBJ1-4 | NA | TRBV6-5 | CASSYEGAGEKLFF
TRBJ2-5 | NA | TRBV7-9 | CASSPSGTGAQETQYF
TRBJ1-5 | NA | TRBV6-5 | CASSYSYRVNQPQHF
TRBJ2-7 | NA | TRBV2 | CASSGQGYSYEQYF
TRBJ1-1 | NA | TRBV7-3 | CASSPRVNTEAFF
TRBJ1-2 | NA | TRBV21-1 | CASTPGQVYYGYTF
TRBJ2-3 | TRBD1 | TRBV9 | CASSVEGTARGTDTQYF
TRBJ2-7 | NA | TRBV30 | CAWAWEVGEQYF
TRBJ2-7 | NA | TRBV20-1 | CSASQTYEQYF
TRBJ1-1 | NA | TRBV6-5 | CASSRGANTEAFF
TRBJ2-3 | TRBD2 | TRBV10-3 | CAIRSGTSGRTDTQYF
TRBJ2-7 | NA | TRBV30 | CAWLGRGLYEQYF
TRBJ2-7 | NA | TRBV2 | CASRRDFQPYEQYF
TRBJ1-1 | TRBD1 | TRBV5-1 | CASSPGTGLTEAFF